This TCR beta chain appears in the sequencing data of a study of blood T cells in healthy people across ages. Germline V lookup: CDR1 SNHLY, CDR2 FYNNEI. The ends were cut back, 0 bases at V and 3 bases at J, with 9 bases in the middle. This CDR3 contains 14 residues. Study conclusions and caveats: It was held that diversity estimates obtained from one million T cells represented underestimates. Naive T cell percentage showed a strong correlation with the diversity of TCR beta.

Through a sample-barcoded 5' primer and a J-beta primer mix, a second PCR was run for about 6 to 11 cycles. TCRdb fed the 5' RACE reads into MiXCR, producing one record per CDR3 protein. The repertoire consists of about 1.7 million distinct CDR3 sequences, with roughly 28% occurring once and the leading ten covering 7.7%. Regarding this clonotype: The antigen remains undetermined.

The sample comprised blood. This chain connects TRBV2 to TRBJ2-7; D ambiguous. This sequence was found in a woman in her twenties or thirties in good health. DNA of the CDR3: TGTGCCAGCAGTGAAGCGGCCGGCTTCTACGAGCAGTACTTC. It yields the protein CASSEAAGFYEQYF.